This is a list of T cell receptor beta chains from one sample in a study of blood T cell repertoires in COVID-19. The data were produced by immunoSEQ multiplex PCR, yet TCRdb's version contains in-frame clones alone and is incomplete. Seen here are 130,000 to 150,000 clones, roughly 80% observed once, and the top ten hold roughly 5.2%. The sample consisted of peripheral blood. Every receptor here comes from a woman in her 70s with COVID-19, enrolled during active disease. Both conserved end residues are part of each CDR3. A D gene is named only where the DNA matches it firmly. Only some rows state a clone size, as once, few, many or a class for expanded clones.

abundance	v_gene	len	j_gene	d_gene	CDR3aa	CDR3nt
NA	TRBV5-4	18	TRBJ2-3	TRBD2	CASSFSLLAGGVTDTQYF	TGTGCCAGCAGCTTTTCTCTACTAGCGGGGGGCGTAACAGATACGCAGTATTTT
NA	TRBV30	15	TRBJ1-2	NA	CAWSKGEGANYGYTF	TGTGCCTGGAGTAAGGGAGAGGGAGCTAACTATGGCTACACCTTC
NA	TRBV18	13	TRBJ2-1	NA	CATAQASYNEQFF	TGTGCCACCGCACAGGCATCCTACAATGAGCAGTTCTTC
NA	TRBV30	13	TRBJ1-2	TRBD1	CAWSVRQGHGYTF	TGTGCCTGGAGTGTAAGACAGGGGCATGGCTACACCTTC
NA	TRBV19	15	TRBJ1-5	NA	CASSIPGNSNQPQHF	TGTGCCAGTAGTATCCCCGGTAATAGCAATCAGCCCCAGCATTTT
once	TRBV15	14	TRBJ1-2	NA	CATSTGGQNYGYTF	TGTGCCACCAGCACCGGCGGGCAGAACTATGGCTACACCTTC
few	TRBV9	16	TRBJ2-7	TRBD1	CASSVGGTGLPYEQYF	TGTGCCAGCAGCGTAGGGGGGACAGGGCTCCCCTACGAGCAGTACTTC
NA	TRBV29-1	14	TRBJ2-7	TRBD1	CSVVGQGVTYEQYF	TGCAGCGTTGTGGGACAGGGGGTTACCTACGAGCAGTACTTC
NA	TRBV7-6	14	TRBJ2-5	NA	CASSKTVAQETQYF	TGTGCCAGCAGCAAGACAGTAGCCCAAGAGACCCAGTACTTC
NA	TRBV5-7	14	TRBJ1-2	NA	CASDLSHGGLGYTF	TGTGCCAGCGACTTGTCCCACGGAGGACTTGGCTACACCTTC
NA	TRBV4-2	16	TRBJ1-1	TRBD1	CASSQDSGTDNTEAFF	TGTGCCAGCAGCCAAGATTCCGGGACAGACAACACTGAAGCTTTCTTT
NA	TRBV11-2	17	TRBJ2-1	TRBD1	CASSLDHDRGRIGEQFF	TGTGCCAGCAGCTTAGATCACGACAGGGGGCGGATTGGTGAGCAGTTCTTC
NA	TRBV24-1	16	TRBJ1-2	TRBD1	CATSDSPGQGATGYTF	TGTGCCACCAGTGACTCCCCGGGACAGGGGGCGACGGGCTACACCTTC
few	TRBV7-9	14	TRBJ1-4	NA	CASRPERAGEKLFF	TGTGCCAGCAGGCCCGAGAGGGCTGGGGAAAAACTGTTTTTT
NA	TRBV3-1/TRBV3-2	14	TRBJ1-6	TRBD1	CASSPGQGRSPLHF	TGTGCCAGCAGCCCGGGACAGGGAAGATCACCCCTCCACTTT
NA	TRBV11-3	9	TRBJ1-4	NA	CASGASGDF	TGTGCCAGCGGTGCATCGGGGGATTTT
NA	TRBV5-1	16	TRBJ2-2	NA	CASSLGDYTNTGELFF	TGCGCCAGCAGCTTGGGTGACTATACGAACACCGGGGAGCTGTTTTTT
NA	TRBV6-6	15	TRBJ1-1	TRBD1	CASSLFGDRATEAFF	TGTGCCAGCTCACTCTTCGGGGACAGGGCAACTGAAGCTTTCTTT
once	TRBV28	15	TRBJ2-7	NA	CASILRGHPAYEQYF	TGTGCCAGCATCCTCAGGGGCCACCCCGCCTACGAGCAGTACTTC